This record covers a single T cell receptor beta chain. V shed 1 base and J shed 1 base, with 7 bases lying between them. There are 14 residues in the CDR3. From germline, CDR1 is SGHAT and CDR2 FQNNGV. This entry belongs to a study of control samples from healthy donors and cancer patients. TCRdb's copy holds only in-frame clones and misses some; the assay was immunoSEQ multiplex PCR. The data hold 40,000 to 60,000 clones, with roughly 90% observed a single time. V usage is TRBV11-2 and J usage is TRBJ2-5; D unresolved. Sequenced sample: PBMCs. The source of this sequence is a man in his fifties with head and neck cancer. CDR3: CASSLVGIQETQYF. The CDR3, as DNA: TGTGCCAGCAGCTTAGTAGGGATCCAAGAGACCCAGTACTTC.